A single T cell receptor beta chain is shown here with its context. Profiled with immunoSEQ multiplex PCR; TCRdb holds only in-frame clones, not every one. The sample has approximately 100,000 clones; about 90% are singletons. These data are taken from a study of T cell changes during pregnancy in multiple sclerosis. The germline CDR1 and CDR2 sequences are MNHNS and SASEGT. V trimming: 8 bases; J trimming: 0 bases; junction bases outside the gene matches: 5. This CDR3 comprises 15 residues. This sample comprised peripheral blood, obtained before pregnancy. The TCR originated in a female donor with multiple sclerosis, enrolled in a pregnancy study. The rearrangement uses TRBV6-1 and TRBJ2-4; TRBD1 matches 9 bases. CDR3 nucleotides: TGTGCCAGCGGGGACAGGGCGGGAGCCAAAAACATTCAGTACTTC. This gives the protein CASGDRAGAKNIQYF.